This TCR beta chain was sequenced for a study of blood T cell repertoires in COVID-19. With 4 bases clipped from V and 4 bases from J, the junction kept 9 bases outside the gene matches. CDR3 length: 16 residues. Germline values: CDR1 LGHDT, CDR2 YNNKEL (reference sequence). Assay used: immunoSEQ multiplex PCR; TCRdb lists only in-frame clones, some missing. The table shows around 150,000 clones, with more than 65% occurring only once. This clone was recorded once. The origin of this receptor is a woman aged 55-69 years with acute or convalescent COVID-19. Sequenced sample: peripheral blood. The rearrangement uses TRBV3-1 (or the pseudogene TRBV3-2) and TRBJ2-1, with 8 bases that match TRBD2. The CDR3 here is CASSRMGGRMYNEQFF. For the CDR3, the DNA is TGTGCCAGCAGCCGCATGGGCGGGAGGATGTACAATGAGCAGTTCTTC.